Presented here are 7 T cell receptor beta chains from one specimen sequenced in a study of Ad26.COV2.S vaccination and SARS-CoV-2 variants. Sequencing was performed with immunoSEQ multiplex PCR; in TCRdb, only in-frame clones are kept and a portion is missing. The data show just over 350,000 clones, roughly 94% seen once. This specimen was peripheral blood, taken after recovery from COVID-19. The receptors here all came from a human donor who had recovered from COVID-19.

This clone appeared a few times. The chain links TRBV5-4 to TRBJ1-4; tentatively, D is TRBD1 (5 bases). Germline V gene sequence: CDR1 SGHNT, CDR2 YYREEE (reference sequence). Between the trimmed V and J ends, which lost 0 bases and 8 bases, there was a span of 14 bases. This CDR3 comprises 15 residues. The CDR3 loop is CASSLEGPRGEKLFF. CDR3 coding DNA: TGTGCCAGCAGCTTGGAGGGGCCCCGAGGAGAAAAACTGTTTTTT. Full variable domain (outside the CDR3, taken from reference TRBV5-4 and TRBJ1-4): ETGVTQSPTHLIKTRGQQVTLRCSSQSGHNTVSWYQQALGQGPQFIFQYYREEENGRGNFPPRFSGLQFPNYSSELNVNALELDDSALYLCASSLEGPRGEKLFFGSGTQLSVL.

This sequence joins TRBV9 and TRBJ1-1; TRBD1 matches at 8 bases. CDR1 and CDR2 (germline): SGDLS, YYNGEE. The CDR3 has 15 amino acids. Trimming took 4 bases from V and 4 from J; bases not matched to a gene: 9. This chain's CDR3 is CASSTHGQGVTEAFF. The CDR3 DNA sequence: TGTGCCAGCAGCACCCACGGACAGGGAGTCACTGAAGCTTTCTTT.

This clone was recorded a few times. The chain uses TRBV6-2 or TRBV6-3 and TRBJ1-2; TRBD1 aligns across 8 bases. Germline V lookup: CDR1 MNHEY, CDR2 SVGEGT. With 4 bases clipped from V and 4 bases from J, the junction kept 2 bases outside the gene matches. This CDR3 has 13 residues. This chain's CDR3 is CASSWDRIYGYTF. The CDR3 region has the DNA TGTGCCAGCAGTTGGGACAGGATCTATGGCTACACCTTC.

The V call is TRBV10-2, the J call TRBJ2-1, with 9 bases fitting TRBD2. Trimming took 3 bases from V and 6 from J; bases not matched to a gene: 6. The CDR3 runs 15 residues. Germline CDR1 reads WSHSY; CDR2 reads SAAADI. The CDR3 protein is CASSEGRGGINEQFF. The CDR3 DNA reads as TGCGCCAGCAGTGAAGGGCGGGGGGGCATCAATGAGCAGTTCTTC.

V usage is TRBV11-2 and J usage is TRBJ1-1; unclear D gene. With 3 bases removed from V and 5 bases from J, the gap between germline ends came to 4 bases. The CDR3 runs 11 residues. Germline-derived CDR1 and CDR2 are SGHAT and FQNNGV. The CDR3 region is CASSFSTEAFF. The CDR3, as DNA: TGTGCCAGCAGCTTTTCTACTGAAGCTTTCTTT.

This chain links TRBV10-1 with TRBJ2-7; 10 bases match TRBD2. The germline CDR1 and CDR2 sequences are WNHNN and SYGVQD (reference sequence). CDR3 length equals 16 residues. Trimming cost V 8 bases and J 3 bases; bases outside gene matches: 13. The CDR3 reads CASLILAGPQIYEQYF. The CDR3 nucleotides read TGCGCCAGCTTAATACTAGCGGGGCCACAAATCTACGAGCAGTACTTC.

The gene calls are TRBV7-2 and TRBJ2-1, with a possible D match to TRBD2 (5 bases). There are 15 residues in the CDR3. Trimming left V 1 base short and J 2 bases short, with 9 bases between. Germline V CDR1 and CDR2: SGHTA, FQGNSA. CDR3 DNA sequence: TGTGCCAGCAGCTTAGTGGGGAGAACCTACAATGAGCAGTTCTTC. Amino acids: CASSLVGRTYNEQFF.